This record concerns one T cell receptor (beta chain) sequence. The antigen remains unidentified. This entry belongs to a study of monozygotic twins with inflammatory bowel disease. Findings and limits, study-wide: Patients received differing immunosuppressive treatments, which may have added variability to their repertoires.

The authors made each sample's cDNA in eight separate reactions. TCRdb reprocessed the 5' RACE reads and stores each CDR3 protein as one record, lacking DNA. The sample is made up of approximately 300,000 distinct CDR3 sequences, and the top ten hold less than 6.5% of it. The CDR3 consists of 14 residues. The germline CDR1 and CDR2 sequences are SGHRS and YFSETQ. This chain links TRBV5-1 with TRBJ2-7; TCRdb outputs TRBD1, but without DNA this stays unchecked. Sequenced: blood. This TCR was sampled from a human donor with ulcerative colitis or Crohn's disease, or a healthy co-twin of an affected twin (not recorded which). Here the CDR3 reads CASSLGDRGHEQYF.